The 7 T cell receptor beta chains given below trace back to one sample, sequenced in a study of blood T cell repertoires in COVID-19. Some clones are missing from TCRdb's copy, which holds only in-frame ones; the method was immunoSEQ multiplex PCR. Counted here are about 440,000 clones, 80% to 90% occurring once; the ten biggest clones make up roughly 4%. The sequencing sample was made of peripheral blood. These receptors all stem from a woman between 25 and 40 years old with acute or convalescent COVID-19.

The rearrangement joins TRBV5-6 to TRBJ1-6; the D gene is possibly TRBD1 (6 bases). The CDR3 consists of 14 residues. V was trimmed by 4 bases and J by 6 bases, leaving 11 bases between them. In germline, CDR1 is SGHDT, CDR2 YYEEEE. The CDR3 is CASSGWTANSPLHF. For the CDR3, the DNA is TGTGCCAGCAGCGGCTGGACAGCTAATTCACCCCTCCACTTT.

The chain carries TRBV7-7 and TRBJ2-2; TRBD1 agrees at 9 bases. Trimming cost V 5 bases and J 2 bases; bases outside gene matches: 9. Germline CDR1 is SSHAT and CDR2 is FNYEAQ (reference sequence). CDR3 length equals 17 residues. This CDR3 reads CASSPSTGGINTGELFF. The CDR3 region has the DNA TGTGCCAGCAGCCCATCGACAGGGGGGATCAACACCGGGGAGCTGTTTTTT.

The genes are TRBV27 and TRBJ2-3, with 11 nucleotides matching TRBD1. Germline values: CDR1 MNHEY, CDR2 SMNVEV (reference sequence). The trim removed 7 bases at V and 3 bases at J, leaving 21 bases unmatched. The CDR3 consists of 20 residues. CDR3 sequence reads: CASTATGTGGLAGGTDTQYF. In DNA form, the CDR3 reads TGTGCCAGCACGGCGACCGGGACAGGGGGACTGGCGGGGGGTACAGATACGCAGTATTTT.

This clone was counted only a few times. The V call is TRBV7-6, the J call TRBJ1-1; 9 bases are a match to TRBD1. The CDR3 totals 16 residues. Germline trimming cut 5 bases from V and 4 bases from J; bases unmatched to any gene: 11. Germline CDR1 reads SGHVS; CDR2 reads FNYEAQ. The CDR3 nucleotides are TGTGCCAGCAGCCAAGGACAGGGGATTGACATCACTGAAGCTTTCTTT. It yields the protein CASSQGQGIDITEAFF. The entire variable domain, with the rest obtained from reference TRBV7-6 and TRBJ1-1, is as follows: GAGVSQSPRYKVTKRGQDVALRCDPISGHVSLYWYRQALGQGPEFLTYFNYEAQQDKSGLPNDRFSAERPEGSISTLTIQRTEQRDSAMYRCASSQGQGIDITEAFFGQGTRLTVV.

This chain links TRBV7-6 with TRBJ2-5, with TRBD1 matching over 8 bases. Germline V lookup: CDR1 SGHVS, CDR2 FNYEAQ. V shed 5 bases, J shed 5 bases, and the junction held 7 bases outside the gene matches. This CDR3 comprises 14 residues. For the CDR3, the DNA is TGTGCCAGCAGCCCCTCAGGGGGCCCGGAGACCCAGTACTTC. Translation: CASSPSGGPETQYF.

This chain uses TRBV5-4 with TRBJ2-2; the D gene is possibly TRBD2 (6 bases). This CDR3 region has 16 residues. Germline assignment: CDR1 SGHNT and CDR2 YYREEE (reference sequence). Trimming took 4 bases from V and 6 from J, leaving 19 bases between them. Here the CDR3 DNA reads TGTGCCAGCAGCCCCAGTGGGGGAAGGAGGGCCGGGGAGCTGTTTTTT. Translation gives CASSPSGGRRAGELFF. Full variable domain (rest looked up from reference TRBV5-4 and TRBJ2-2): ETGVTQSPTHLIKTRGQQVTLRCSSQSGHNTVSWYQQALGQGPQFIFQYYREEENGRGNFPPRFSGLQFPNYSSELNVNALELDDSALYLCASSPSGGRRAGELFFGEGSRLTVL.

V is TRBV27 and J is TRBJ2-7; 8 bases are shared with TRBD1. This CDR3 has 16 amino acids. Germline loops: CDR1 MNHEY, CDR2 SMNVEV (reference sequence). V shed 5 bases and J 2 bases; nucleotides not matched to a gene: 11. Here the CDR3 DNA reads TGTGCCAGCAGTGCCCTCATGGACAGGGACACCTACGAGCAGTACTTC. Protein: CASSALMDRDTYEQYF.